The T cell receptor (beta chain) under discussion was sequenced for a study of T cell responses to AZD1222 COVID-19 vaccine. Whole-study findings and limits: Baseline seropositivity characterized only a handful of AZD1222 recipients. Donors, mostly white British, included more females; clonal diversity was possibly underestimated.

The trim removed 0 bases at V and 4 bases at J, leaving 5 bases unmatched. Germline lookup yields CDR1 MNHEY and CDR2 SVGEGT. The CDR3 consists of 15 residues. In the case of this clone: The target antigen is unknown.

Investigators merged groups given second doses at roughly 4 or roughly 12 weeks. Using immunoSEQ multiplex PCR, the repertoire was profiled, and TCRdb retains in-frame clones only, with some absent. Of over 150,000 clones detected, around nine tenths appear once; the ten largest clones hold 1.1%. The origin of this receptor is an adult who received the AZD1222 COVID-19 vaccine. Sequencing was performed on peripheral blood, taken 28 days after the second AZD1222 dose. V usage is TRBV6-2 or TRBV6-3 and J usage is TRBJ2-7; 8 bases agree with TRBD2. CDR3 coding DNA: TGTGCCAGCAGTTACTCGGGGACTAGTCGGTACGAGCAGTACTTC. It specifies CASSYSGTSRYEQYF.